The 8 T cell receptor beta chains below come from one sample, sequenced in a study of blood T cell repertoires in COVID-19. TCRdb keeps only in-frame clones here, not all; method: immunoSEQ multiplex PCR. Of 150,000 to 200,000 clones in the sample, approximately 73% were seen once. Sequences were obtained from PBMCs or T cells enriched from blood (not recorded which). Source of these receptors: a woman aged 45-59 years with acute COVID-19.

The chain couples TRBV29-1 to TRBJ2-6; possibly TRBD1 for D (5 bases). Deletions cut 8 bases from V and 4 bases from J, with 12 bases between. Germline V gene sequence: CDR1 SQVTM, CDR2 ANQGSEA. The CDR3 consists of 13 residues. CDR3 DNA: TGCAGCTCCAGGGTTCCCGGGGCCAACGTCCTGACTTTC. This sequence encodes CSSRVPGANVLTF.

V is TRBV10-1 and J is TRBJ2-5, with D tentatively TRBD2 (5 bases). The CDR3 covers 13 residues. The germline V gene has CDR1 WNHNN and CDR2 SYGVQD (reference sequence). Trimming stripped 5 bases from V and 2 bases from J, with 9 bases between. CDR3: CASSPGIQETQYF. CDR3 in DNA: TGCGCCAGCAGTCCCGGGATTCAAGAGACCCAGTACTTC.

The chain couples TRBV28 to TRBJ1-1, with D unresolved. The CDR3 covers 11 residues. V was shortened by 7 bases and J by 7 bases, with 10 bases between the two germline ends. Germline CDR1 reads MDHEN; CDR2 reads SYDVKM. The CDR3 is CASTRRSEAFF. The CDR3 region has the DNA TGTGCCAGCACCCGCCGGAGTGAAGCTTTCTTT.

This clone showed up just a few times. The CDR3: CASSQDLAAGQSNQPQHF. The CDR3 DNA follows: TGCGCCAGCAGCCAAGATCTAGCCGCCGGGCAAAGCAATCAGCCCCAGCATTTT. The chain is built from TRBV4-1 and TRBJ1-5; no firm D call. Germline V gives CDR1 MGHRA, CDR2 YSYEKL. This CDR3 contains 18 residues. Deletions cut 0 bases from V and 1 base from J, with 16 bases between.

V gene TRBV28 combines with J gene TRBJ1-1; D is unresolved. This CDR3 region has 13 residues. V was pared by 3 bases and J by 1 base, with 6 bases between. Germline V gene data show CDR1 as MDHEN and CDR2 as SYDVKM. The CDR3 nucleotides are TGTGCCAGCAGTTTCGAGGGGAACACTGAAGCTTTCTTT. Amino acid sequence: CASSFEGNTEAFF.

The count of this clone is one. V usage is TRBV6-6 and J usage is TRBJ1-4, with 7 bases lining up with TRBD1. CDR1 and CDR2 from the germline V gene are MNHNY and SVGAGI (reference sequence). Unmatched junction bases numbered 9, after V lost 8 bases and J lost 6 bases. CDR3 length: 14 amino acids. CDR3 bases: TGTGCCAGCGGACCGGGACAGAGTCATGAAAAACTGTTTTTT. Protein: CASGPGQSHEKLFF.

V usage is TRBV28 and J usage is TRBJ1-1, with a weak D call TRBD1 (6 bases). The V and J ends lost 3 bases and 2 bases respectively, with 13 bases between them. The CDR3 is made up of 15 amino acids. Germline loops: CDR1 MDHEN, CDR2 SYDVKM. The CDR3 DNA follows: TGTGCCAGCAGTTTTAGGGGGTACAGTAACACTGAAGCTTTCTTT. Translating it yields CASSFRGYSNTEAFF.

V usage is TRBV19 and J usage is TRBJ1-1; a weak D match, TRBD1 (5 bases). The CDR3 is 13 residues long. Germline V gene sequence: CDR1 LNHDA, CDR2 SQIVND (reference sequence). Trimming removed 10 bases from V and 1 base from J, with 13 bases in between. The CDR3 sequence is CATRRQTNTEAFF. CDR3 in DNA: TGTGCCACCAGACGACAGACGAACACTGAAGCTTTCTTT. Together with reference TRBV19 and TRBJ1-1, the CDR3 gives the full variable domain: DGGITQSPKYLFRKEGQNVTLSCEQNLNHDAMYWYRQDPGQGLRLIYYSQIVNDFQKGDIAEGYSVSREKKESFPLTVTSAQKNPTAFYLCATRRQTNTEAFFGQGTRLTVV.